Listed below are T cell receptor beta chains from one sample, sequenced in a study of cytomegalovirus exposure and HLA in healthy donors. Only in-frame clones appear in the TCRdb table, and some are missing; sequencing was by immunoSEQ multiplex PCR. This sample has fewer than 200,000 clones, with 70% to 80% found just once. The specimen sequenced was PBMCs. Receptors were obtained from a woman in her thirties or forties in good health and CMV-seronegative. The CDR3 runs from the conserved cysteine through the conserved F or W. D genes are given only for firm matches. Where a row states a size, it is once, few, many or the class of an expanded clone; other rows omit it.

cdr3_nt: TGTGCCAGTACCAGGGGGCCGGACCTGCTAGCCAAAAACATTCAGTACTTC
cdr3_aa: CASTRGPDLLAKNIQYF
clone_size: NA
j_call: TRBJ2-4
v_call: TRBV19
d_call: TRBD1

cdr3_nt: TGTGCCAGCGTGGGAGCCTCCTACGAGCAGTACTTC
cdr3_aa: CASVGASYEQYF
clone_size: NA
j_call: TRBJ2-7
v_call: TRBV7-9
d_call: NA

cdr3_nt: TGTGCCAGCAGCGCCCCAAGGGGGGGCACCATATATTTT
cdr3_aa: CASSAPRGGTIYF
clone_size: few
j_call: TRBJ1-3
v_call: TRBV5-6
d_call: NA

cdr3_nt: TGTGCCAGCAGCTTCAGGGAAAGGAAGTACTTC
cdr3_aa: CASSFRERKYF
clone_size: few
j_call: TRBJ2-7
v_call: TRBV7-9
d_call: NA

cdr3_nt: TGTGCCAGCAGCTTACAGGGGGAATCTGAAAAACTGTTTTTT
cdr3_aa: CASSLQGESEKLFF
clone_size: NA
j_call: TRBJ1-4
v_call: TRBV7-6
d_call: TRBD1

cdr3_nt: TGTGCCAGCAGCAAAGAACTAGCGGGGGGAGGGGAGCAGTACTTC
cdr3_aa: CASSKELAGGGEQYF
clone_size: NA
j_call: TRBJ2-7
v_call: TRBV21-1
d_call: NA

cdr3_nt: TGCGCCAGCAGTGGCAGGGGGAGCAATCAGCCCCAGCATTTT
cdr3_aa: CASSGRGSNQPQHF
clone_size: NA
j_call: TRBJ1-5
v_call: TRBV23-1
d_call: TRBD1

cdr3_nt: TGCGCCAGCAGTGAGCCCATCAATTCACCCCTCCACTTT
cdr3_aa: CASSEPINSPLHF
clone_size: NA
j_call: TRBJ1-6
v_call: TRBV10-2
d_call: NA

cdr3_nt: TGTGCCAGCAGTCAGGGGAGGGTGAACACTGAAGCTTTCTTT
cdr3_aa: CASSQGRVNTEAFF
clone_size: NA
j_call: TRBJ1-1
v_call: TRBV6-5
d_call: NA

cdr3_nt: TGCGCCAGCAGCCCTCGGGGGACGAACACCGGGGAGCTGTTTTTT
cdr3_aa: CASSPRGTNTGELFF
clone_size: NA
j_call: TRBJ2-2
v_call: TRBV4-1
d_call: NA

cdr3_nt: TGTGCCACCAGCACAGACCCTGTACTAGCGGGGTACCAAGAGACCCAGTACTTC
cdr3_aa: CATSTDPVLAGYQETQYF
clone_size: NA
j_call: TRBJ2-5
v_call: TRBV15
d_call: TRBD2

cdr3_nt: TGTGCCAGCAGCCCGGACAGGGGGCCCGCCGGGGAGCTGTTTTTT
cdr3_aa: CASSPDRGPAGELFF
clone_size: NA
j_call: TRBJ2-2
v_call: TRBV7-2
d_call: TRBD1

cdr3_nt: TGTGCCAGCAGCTCGACTAGCGGTCCCAATGAGCAGTTCTTC
cdr3_aa: CASSSTSGPNEQFF
clone_size: NA
j_call: TRBJ2-1
v_call: TRBV11-1
d_call: TRBD2

cdr3_nt: TGTGCCAGCGCCCCGGACAGGGTAAAGGCAGATACGCAGTATTTT
cdr3_aa: CASAPDRVKADTQYF
clone_size: NA
j_call: TRBJ2-3
v_call: TRBV6-1
d_call: TRBD1

cdr3_nt: TGTGCCAGCTCACCAGTTACAGGGACTAATGAAAAACTGTTTTTT
cdr3_aa: CASSPVTGTNEKLFF
clone_size: NA
j_call: TRBJ1-4
v_call: TRBV18
d_call: NA